This TCR beta chain was recorded in a study of PD-1 blockade in classical Hodgkin lymphoma. Every patient had relapsed following autologous stem cell transplantation, and cohorts differed in brentuximab vedotin exposure. The germline CDR1 and CDR2 sequences are PRHDT and FYEKMQ (reference sequence). V lost 1 base to trimming and J lost 5 bases, with 11 bases between them. This CDR3 has 14 amino acids. Clones were read by immunoSEQ multiplex PCR, and TCRdb kept only the in-frame ones, dropping some. Of about 94,000 clones listed, 89% are singletons. Notes on this clone: Its antigen remains unknown.

Study-wide results and caveats: Researchers reported that CD4+ TCR diversity, though not CD8+, rose significantly by C4D1.

The chain has TRBV13 and TRBJ1-2; D not resolved. The sequencing here drew on peripheral blood mononuclear cells (PBMCs), taken before the second cycle of nivolumab. The clonotype originates from a human donor with classical Hodgkin lymphoma. The DNA for the CDR3 is TGTGCCAGCAGCTTAGCGGGGAACGTTTATGGCTACACCTTC. Protein product: CASSLAGNVYGYTF.